The clone carrying this T cell receptor (beta chain) was seen ten or more times. The antigen is unknown. The source of the sample is a study of regulatory T cells in long-lasting Graves disease. Combining iRepertoire HTBI primers with Arm-PCR of CDR3 regions, the authors built TCR beta libraries. TCRdb reprocessed the multiplex PCR reads via MiXCR and lists one record per CDR3 protein. The profile shows 370,000 or so distinct CDR3 sequences, roughly 15% of them singletons. Findings and limits, study-wide: Small sample size may have lowered accuracy.

CDR1 and CDR2 (germline): KGHSH, LQKENI. This CDR3 is built from 14 residues. Trimming removed 3 bases from V and 5 bases from J, with 10 bases in between. Time point described: newly diagnosed GD, antithyroid drugs for less than 3 months. RNA isolated from PBMCs was used to make the TCR library. These data also featured in a second study, about T cells in Graves' hyperthyroidism and ophthalmopathy. Per that paper: Graves' hyperthyroidism was deemed stable given no ophthalmopathy progression within 18 months.

This clonotype was sampled from a woman between 18 and 30 years old with Graves disease. V usage is TRBV18 and J usage is TRBJ1-4; D is ambiguous. The sample in question was peripheral blood mononuclear cells (PBMCs), obtained at new diagnosis, from a patient treated with antithyroid drugs. The DNA of the CDR3 is TGTGCCAGCTCACCCTACGGAGGGAATGAAAAACTGTTTTTT. Its protein is CASSPYGGNEKLFF.